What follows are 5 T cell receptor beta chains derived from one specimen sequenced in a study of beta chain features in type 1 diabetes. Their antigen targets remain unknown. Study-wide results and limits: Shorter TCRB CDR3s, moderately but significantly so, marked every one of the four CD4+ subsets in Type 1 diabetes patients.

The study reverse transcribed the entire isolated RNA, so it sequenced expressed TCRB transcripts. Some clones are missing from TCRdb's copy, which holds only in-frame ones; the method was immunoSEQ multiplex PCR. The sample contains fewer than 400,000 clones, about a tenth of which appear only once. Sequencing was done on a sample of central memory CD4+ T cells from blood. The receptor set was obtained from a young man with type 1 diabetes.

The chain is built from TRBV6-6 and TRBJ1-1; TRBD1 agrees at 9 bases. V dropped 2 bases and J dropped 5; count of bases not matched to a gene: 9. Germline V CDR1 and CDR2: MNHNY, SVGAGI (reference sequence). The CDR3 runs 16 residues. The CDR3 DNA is TGTGCCAGCAGTTACGATATTGGGACAGGGAAGACTGAAGCTTTCTTT. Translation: CASSYDIGTGKTEAFF.

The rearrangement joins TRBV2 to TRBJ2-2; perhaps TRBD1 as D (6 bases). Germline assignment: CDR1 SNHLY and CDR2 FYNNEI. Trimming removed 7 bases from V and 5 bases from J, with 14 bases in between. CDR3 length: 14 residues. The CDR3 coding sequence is TGTGCCAGCATCTCCAGGGGTTGGACCGGGGAGCTGTTTTTT. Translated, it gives CASISRGWTGELFF. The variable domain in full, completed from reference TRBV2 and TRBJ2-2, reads EPEVTQTPSHQVTQMGQEVILRCVPISNHLYFYWYRQILGQKVEFLVSFYNNEISEKSEIFDDQFSVERPDGSNFTLKIRSTKLEDSAMYFCASISRGWTGELFFGEGSRLTVL.

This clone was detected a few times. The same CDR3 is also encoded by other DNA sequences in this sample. The CDR3 region is CASSLVLDTQYF. The CDR3 DNA follows: TGTGCCAGCAGCTTAGTTTTGGATACGCAGTATTTT. V and J are TRBV11-2 and TRBJ2-3; D uncertain. This CDR3 has 12 residues. In germline, CDR1 is SGHAT, CDR2 FQNNGV. V was pared by 1 base and J by 6 bases, with 5 bases between.

CDR3 in DNA: TGTGCCAGCAGCTTCGACAGCAACACCGGGGAGCTGTTTTTT. This sequence encodes CASSFDSNTGELFF. The V gene is TRBV7-9, the J gene TRBJ2-2; D might be TRBD1 (5 bases). The CDR3 runs 14 residues. V lost 3 bases and J 2 bases, leaving 7 bases between the germline ends. Germline CDR1 reads SEHNR; CDR2 reads FQNEAQ (reference sequence). The complete variable domain, with remaining parts taken from reference TRBV7-9 and TRBJ2-2, reads DTGVSQNPRHKITKRGQNVTFRCDPISEHNRLYWYRQTLGQGPEFLTYFQNEAQLEKSRLLSDRFSAERPKGSFSTLEIQRTEQGDSAMYLCASSFDSNTGELFFGEGSRLTVL.

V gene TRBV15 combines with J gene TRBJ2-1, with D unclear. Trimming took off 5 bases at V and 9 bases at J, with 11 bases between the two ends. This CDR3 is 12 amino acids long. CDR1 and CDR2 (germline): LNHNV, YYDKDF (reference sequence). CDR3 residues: CATSPSRSEQFF. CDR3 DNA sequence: TGTGCCACCAGCCCAAGCCGGAGTGAGCAGTTCTTC.